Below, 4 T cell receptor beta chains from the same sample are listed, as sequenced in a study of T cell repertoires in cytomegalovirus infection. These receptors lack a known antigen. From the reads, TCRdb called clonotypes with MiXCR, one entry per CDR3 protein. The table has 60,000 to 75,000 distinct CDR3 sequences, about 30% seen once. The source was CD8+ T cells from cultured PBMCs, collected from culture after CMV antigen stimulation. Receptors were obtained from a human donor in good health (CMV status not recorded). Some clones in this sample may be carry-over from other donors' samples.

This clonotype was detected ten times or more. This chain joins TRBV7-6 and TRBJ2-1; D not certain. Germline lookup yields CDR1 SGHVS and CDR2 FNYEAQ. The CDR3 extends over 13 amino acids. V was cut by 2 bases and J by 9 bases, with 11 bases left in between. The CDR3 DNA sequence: TGTGCCAGCAGCTTAACCAGCCGGGCTGAGCAGTTCTTC. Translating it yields CASSLTSRAEQFF.

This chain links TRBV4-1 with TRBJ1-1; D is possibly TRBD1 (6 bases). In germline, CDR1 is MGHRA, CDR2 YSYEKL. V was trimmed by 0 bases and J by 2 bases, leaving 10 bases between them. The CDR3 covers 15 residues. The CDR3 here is CASSQDLGTNTEAFF. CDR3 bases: TGCGCCAGCAGCCAAGATCTCGGGACAAACACTGAAGCTTTCTTT.

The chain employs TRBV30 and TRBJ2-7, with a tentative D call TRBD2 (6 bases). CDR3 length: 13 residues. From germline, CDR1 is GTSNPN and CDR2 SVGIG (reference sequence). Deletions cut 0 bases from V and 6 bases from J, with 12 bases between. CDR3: CAWSVGSGVEQYF. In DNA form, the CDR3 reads TGTGCCTGGAGTGTTGGGTCGGGGGTCGAGCAGTACTTC.

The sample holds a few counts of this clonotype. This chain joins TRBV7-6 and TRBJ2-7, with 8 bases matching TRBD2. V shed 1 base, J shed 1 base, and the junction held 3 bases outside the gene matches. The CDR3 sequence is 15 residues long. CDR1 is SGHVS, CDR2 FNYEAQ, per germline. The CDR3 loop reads CASSLETSASYEQYF. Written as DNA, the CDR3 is TGTGCCAGCAGCTTAGAGACTAGCGCGTCCTACGAGCAGTACTTC.